Following are 13 T cell receptor beta chains from one sample sequenced in a study of control samples from healthy donors and cancer patients. Assay: immunoSEQ multiplex PCR; the TCRdb copy retains only in-frame clones and omits some. This sample has just under 75,000 clones, with roughly nine tenths found just once. Sequencing was performed on blood. Every receptor here comes from a woman between 45 and 60 years old in good health.

The V gene is TRBV28, the J gene TRBJ2-7; TRBD2 aligns across 14 bases. There are 19 residues in the CDR3. Germline V CDR1 and CDR2: MDHEN, SYDVKM. J lost 0 bases, V lost 1 base, and 8 bases had no gene match. The CDR3 nucleotides read TGTGCCAGCAGTTTATCTGGGACTAGCGGGAGAGGATACTCCTACGAGCAGTACTTC. Translating gives CASSLSGTSGRGYSYEQYF.

This chain joins TRBV3-1 (or the pseudogene TRBV3-2) and TRBJ2-1; 9 bases line up with TRBD2. The CDR3 has 17 residues. Trimming cost V 1 base and J 4 bases; bases outside gene matches: 8. Germline CDR1 and CDR2: LGHDT and YNNKEL (reference sequence). The CDR3 here is CASSQGATSGAYNEQFF. The DNA of the CDR3 is TGTGCCAGCAGCCAAGGTGCGACTAGCGGAGCATACAATGAGCAGTTCTTC.

The rearrangement uses TRBV12-3 or TRBV12-4 and TRBJ1-5; D is undetermined. The CDR3 is 12 residues long. Trimming took 2 bases from V and 6 from J, leaving 5 bases between them. For the CDR3, the DNA is TGTGCCAGCAGTTTATTAGGTCAGCCCCAGCATTTT. Translated, it gives CASSLLGQPQHF.

This clone has only a few counts. The V gene is TRBV30, the J gene TRBJ1-5, with TRBD1 matching over 8 bases. The trim removed 2 bases at V and 8 bases at J, leaving 11 bases unmatched. Germline lookup yields CDR1 GTSNPN and CDR2 SVGIG (reference sequence). The CDR3 extends over 15 amino acids. The CDR3 DNA is TGTGCCTGGAGTCGTGGGACAGGTCACAGTAAGCCCCAGCATTTT. It specifies CAWSRGTGHSKPQHF.

The chain has TRBV30 and TRBJ2-5, with a possible D match to TRBD2 (7 bases). Germline V lookup: CDR1 GTSNPN, CDR2 SVGIG (reference sequence). The CDR3 runs 15 residues. Trimming pared 2 bases from V and 7 bases from J, leaving 20 bases between. The CDR3 DNA sequence: TGTGCCTGGAGTAGGGGGGGAGGGCCAGTGGCGACCCAGTACTTC. Translating it yields CAWSRGGGPVATQYF. Combining the CDR3 with reference TRBV30 and TRBJ2-5 gives the whole variable domain SQTIHQWPATLVQPVGSPLSLECTVEGTSNPNLYWYRQAAGRGLQLLFYSVGIGQISSEVPQNLSASRPQDRQFILSSKKLLLSDSGFYLCAWSRGGGPVATQYFGPGTRLLVL.

The V and J genes are TRBV6-1 and TRBJ1-2, with unresolved D. The germline V and J ends were trimmed by 1 base and 3 bases, with 12 bases remaining between them. Germline V gene sequence: CDR1 MNHNS, CDR2 SASEGT. The CDR3 is 15 residues long. CDR3 in amino acids: CASSEDSLGYYGYTF. The DNA for the CDR3 is TGTGCCAGCAGTGAAGATTCTCTGGGGTACTATGGCTACACCTTC.

As DNA, the CDR3 is TGTGCTAGTGGCCGGACTAGATTCCCAGATACGCAGTATTTT. Translation gives CASGRTRFPDTQYF. The chain joins TRBV12-5 to TRBJ2-3, with 7 bases matching TRBD2. The CDR3 totals 14 residues. With V trimmed by 6 bases and J by 4 bases, 7 bases remained unmatched. In germline, CDR1 is LGHNT, CDR2 FRNRAP.

CDR3 DNA: TGTGCCAGTAGTATAGCCGAAAGAGAGACCCAGTACTTC. Translated, it gives CASSIAERETQYF. J is TRBJ2-5 and V is TRBV19, with D unresolved. Trimming shortened V by 1 base and J by 4 bases, and 7 bases separated the two germline ends. Germline V gives CDR1 LNHDA, CDR2 SQIVND (reference sequence). CDR3 length: 13 residues.

This chain joins TRBV5-1 and TRBJ1-6; D is undetermined. Trimming stripped 5 bases from V and 0 bases from J, with 12 bases between. Germline V CDR1 and CDR2: SGHRS, YFSETQ. This CDR3 contains 16 residues. CDR3 bases: TGCGCCAGCAGTCCGGACGCGAGCTCCTATAATTCACCCCTCCACTTT. Its protein product is CASSPDASSYNSPLHF.

The chain links TRBV11-3 to TRBJ2-5; 12 nucleotides agree with TRBD2. The CDR3 covers 16 residues. Germline V lookup: CDR1 SGHNT, CDR2 YENEEA. The V gene end was trimmed by 8 bases and the J gene end by 2 bases; junction bases not matched to a gene: 9. Here the CDR3 reads CASSLGTSGSQETQYF. The CDR3 DNA reads TGTGCCAGCTCCTTGGGGACTAGCGGGTCTCAAGAGACCCAGTACTTC.

The chain couples TRBV12-3 or TRBV12-4 to TRBJ1-4; D not certain. V was pared by 6 bases and J by 8 bases, with 13 bases between. CDR3 length equals 13 residues. The CDR3 DNA is TGTGCCAGCAGATTGGCGAGCCAAGAAAAACTGTTTTTT. This gives the protein CASRLASQEKLFF.

This chain uses TRBV5-8 with TRBJ1-1; D remains ambiguous. Per germline, CDR1 SGHTS and CDR2 YDEGEE. This CDR3 contains 13 residues. Trimming took 4 bases from V and 9 from J, leaving 16 bases between them. The DNA for the CDR3 is TGTGCCAGCAGCCCTCGCGGTTCGGAGCAAGCTTTCTTT. Translation: CASSPRGSEQAFF.

The chain joins TRBV5-1 to TRBJ2-7; 8 nucleotides agree with TRBD2. This CDR3 comprises 14 residues. Germline V gene lookup returns CDR1 SGHRS and CDR2 YFSETQ. V lost 6 bases and J lost 0; bases outside the gene matches: 5. The CDR3 sequence is CASTPGTSSYEQYF. The CDR3, as DNA: TGCGCCAGCACCCCCGGGACTAGCTCCTACGAGCAGTACTTC.